These T cell receptor beta chains were read from a single sample in a study of cytomegalovirus exposure and HLA in healthy donors. The protocol was immunoSEQ multiplex PCR, while the TCRdb copy is restricted to in-frame clones and leaves out a portion. The sample gives roughly 86,000 clones, around 74% of which show up once; roughly 6.6% is in the top ten. The sequencing sample was made of PBMCs. All receptors derive from a man between 50 and 59 years old in good health and CMV-seropositive. Both conserved end residues are part of each CDR3. A D gene is named only where the DNA matches it firmly. Size tells how often a clone was seen (once, few, many) or the class of an expanded clone, and some rows leave it out.

v_gene	d_gene	abundance	len	j_gene	CDR3aa	CDR3nt
TRBV6-5	TRBD1	.	13	TRBJ2-3	CASRQGLGDTQYF	TGTGCCAGCAGACAGGGGTTGGGAGATACGCAGTATTTT
TRBV19	.	.	11	TRBJ2-1	CASSISLEQFF	TGTGCCAGTAGTATTAGCTTAGAGCAGTTCTTC
TRBV9	.	.	15	TRBJ2-2	CASSVGHVNTGELFF	TGTGCCAGCAGCGTAGGGCACGTCAACACCGGGGAGCTGTTTTTT
TRBV10-1	.	.	13	TRBJ1-5	CASPIYRNQPQHF	TGCGCCAGCCCGATCTATCGCAATCAGCCCCAGCATTTT
TRBV5-5	.	.	14	TRBJ1-3	CASSSSSSGNTIYF	TGTGCCAGCAGCTCAAGTAGCTCTGGAAACACCATATATTTT
TRBV5-1	TRBD1	.	15	TRBJ2-2	CASSLPQGVTGELFF	TGCGCCAGCAGCTTGCCCCAGGGGGTTACCGGGGAGCTGTTTTTT
TRBV18	.	.	11	TRBJ2-7	CASSSRGEQYF	TGTGCCAGCTCATCCCGGGGGGAGCAGTACTTC
TRBV30	TRBD1	few	13	TRBJ1-2	CAWSWVTGGGYTF	TGTGCCTGGAGTTGGGTGACAGGGGGCGGCTACACCTTC
TRBV6-5	TRBD2	.	15	TRBJ2-3	CASSLAGGSTDTQYF	TGTGCCAGCTCCCTAGCGGGGGGGAGCACAGATACGCAGTATTTT
TRBV2	.	.	15	TRBJ2-7	CASSKGGDRTYEQYF	TGTGCCAGCAGTAAAGGGGGGGACAGGACCTACGAGCAGTACTTC
TRBV28	TRBD2	.	16	TRBJ2-1	CASSSRTSEYYNEQFF	TGTGCCAGCAGTTCTAGGACTAGCGAGTACTACAATGAGCAGTTCTTC
TRBV27	TRBD1	.	15	TRBJ1-5	CASSPGTGNNQPQHF	TGTGCCAGCAGTCCCGGGACAGGTAATAATCAGCCCCAGCATTTT
TRBV5-4	.	.	16	TRBJ1-1	CASTSDGLTMNTEAFF	TGTGCCAGCACCTCGGACGGACTCACTATGAACACTGAAGCTTTCTTT
TRBV7-2	.	few	14	TRBJ1-1	CASVGGYMNTEAFF	TGTGCCAGCGTTGGCGGGTACATGAACACTGAAGCTTTCTTT
TRBV5-5	.	.	12	TRBJ1-2	CASSYEYHGYTF	TGTGCCAGCAGCTATGAGTACCATGGCTACACCTTC
TRBV18	.	.	13	TRBJ1-1	CASSPPGGTEAFF	TGTGCCAGCTCACCCCCGGGAGGGACTGAAGCTTTCTTT
TRBV7-3	.	.	16	TRBJ1-1	CASSLFGGGMNTEAFF	TGTGCCAGCAGCTTATTCGGGGGGGGCATGAACACTGAAGCTTTCTTT
TRBV27	TRBD1	.	15	TRBJ1-4	CASSRTTGLNEKLFF	TGTGCCAGCTCAAGGACGACAGGGTTAAATGAAAAACTGTTTTTT
TRBV5-4	.	few	15	TRBJ1-6	CASSLEQGGYSPLHF	TGTGCCAGCAGCTTGGAACAGGGCGGGTATTCACCCCTCCACTTT
TRBV7-2	.	.	13	TRBJ2-4	CASSKLAKNIQYF	TGTGCCAGCAGTAAGCTAGCCAAAAACATTCAGTACTTC
TRBV15	.	.	16	TRBJ2-1	CATSRQGAVSYNEQFF	TGTGCCACCAGCAGGCAAGGAGCGGTCTCCTACAATGAGCAGTTCTTC
TRBV6-5	.	.	13	TRBJ1-5	CASSRQGSQPQHF	TGTGCCAGCAGTAGACAAGGAAGTCAGCCCCAGCATTTT
TRBV9	TRBD1	few	15	TRBJ1-1	CASSVSPDRDTEAFF	TGTGCCAGCAGCGTTAGCCCGGACAGGGACACTGAAGCTTTCTTT
TRBV4-2	TRBD2	.	16	TRBJ2-1	CASSHNLAGGRDEQFF	TGTGCCAGCAGCCATAATCTAGCGGGGGGGCGGGATGAGCAGTTCTTC
TRBV28	TRBD1	.	15	TRBJ2-7	CASIPGQASSYEQYF	TGTGCCAGCATTCCAGGACAGGCTAGCTCCTACGAGCAGTACTTC
TRBV2	TRBD1	.	14	TRBJ2-5	CASRGQALQETQYF	TGTGCCAGCAGAGGACAGGCGCTCCAAGAGACCCAGTACTTC
TRBV5-4	.	.	13	TRBJ2-2	CASNLRDTGELFF	TGTGCCAGCAACCTTAGAGACACCGGGGAGCTGTTTTTT
TRBV5-1	.	.	14	TRBJ1-5	CASSRGGQGQPQNF	TGCGCCAGCAGCCGGGGGGGGCAGGGTCAGCCCCAGAATTTT
TRBV5-4	.	once	16	TRBJ1-5	CASSAQGRGGNQPQHF	TGTGCCAGCAGCGCACAGGGTCGAGGAGGCAATCAGCCCCAGCATTTT
TRBV5-1	.	.	16	TRBJ1-2	CASSLGGTTGGYGYPF	TGCGCCAGCAGCTTGGGGGGGACTACGGGAGGCTATGGCTACCCCTTC
TRBV19	TRBD1	.	17	TRBJ2-3	CASSIPWTGIFTDTQYF	TGTGCCAGTAGTATACCCTGGACAGGGATTTTTACAGATACGCAGTATTTT
TRBV27	TRBD1	.	14	TRBJ2-7	CASSKDRGYYEQYF	TGTGCCAGCAGCAAAGACAGGGGGTACTACGAGCAGTACTTC
TRBV4-3	.	.	14	TRBJ1-1	CASSQEQGNTEAFF	TGCGCCAGCAGCCAAGAACAGGGAAACACTGAAGCTTTCTTT